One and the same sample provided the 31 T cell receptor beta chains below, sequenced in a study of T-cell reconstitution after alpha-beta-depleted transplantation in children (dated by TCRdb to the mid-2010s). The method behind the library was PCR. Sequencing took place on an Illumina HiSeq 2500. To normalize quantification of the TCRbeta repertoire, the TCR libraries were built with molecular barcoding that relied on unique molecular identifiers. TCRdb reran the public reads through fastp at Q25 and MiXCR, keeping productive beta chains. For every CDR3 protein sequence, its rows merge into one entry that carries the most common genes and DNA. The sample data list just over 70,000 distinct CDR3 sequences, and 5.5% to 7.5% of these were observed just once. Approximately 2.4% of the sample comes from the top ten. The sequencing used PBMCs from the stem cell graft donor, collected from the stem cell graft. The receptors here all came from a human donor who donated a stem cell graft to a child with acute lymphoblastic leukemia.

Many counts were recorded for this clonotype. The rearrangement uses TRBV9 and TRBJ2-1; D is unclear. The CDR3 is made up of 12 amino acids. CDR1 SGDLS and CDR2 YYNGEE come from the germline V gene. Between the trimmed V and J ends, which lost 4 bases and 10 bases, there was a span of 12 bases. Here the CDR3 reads CASSPDPGEQFF. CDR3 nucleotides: TGTGCCAGCAGCCCCGACCCCGGAGAGCAGTTCTTC.

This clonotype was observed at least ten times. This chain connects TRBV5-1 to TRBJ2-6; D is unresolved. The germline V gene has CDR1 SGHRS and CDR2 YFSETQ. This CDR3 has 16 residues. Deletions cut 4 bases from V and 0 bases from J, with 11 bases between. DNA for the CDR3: TGCGCCAGCAGCCCCGGTATGAGCTCTGGGGCCAACGTCCTGACTTTC. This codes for CASSPGMSSGANVLTF.

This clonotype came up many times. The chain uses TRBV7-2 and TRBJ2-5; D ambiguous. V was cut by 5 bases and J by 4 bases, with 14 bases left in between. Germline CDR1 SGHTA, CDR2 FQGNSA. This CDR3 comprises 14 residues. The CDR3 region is CASSLGSGRETQYF. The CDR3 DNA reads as TGTGCCAGCAGCCTAGGTTCGGGTCGAGAGACCCAGTACTTC. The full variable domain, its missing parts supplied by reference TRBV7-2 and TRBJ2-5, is GAGVSQSPSNKVTEKGKDVELRCDPISGHTALYWYRQSLGQGLEFLIYFQGNSAPDKSGLPSDRFSAERTGGSVSTLTIQRTQQEDSAVYLCASSLGSGRETQYFGPGTRLLVL.

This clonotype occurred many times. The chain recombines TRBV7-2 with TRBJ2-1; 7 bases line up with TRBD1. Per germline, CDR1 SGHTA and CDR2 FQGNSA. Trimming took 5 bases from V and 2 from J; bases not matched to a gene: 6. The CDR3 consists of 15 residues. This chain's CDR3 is CASSPPGTAYNEQFF. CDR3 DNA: TGTGCCAGCAGCCCCCCCGGGACAGCCTACAATGAGCAGTTCTTC. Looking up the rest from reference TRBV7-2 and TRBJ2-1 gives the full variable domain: GAGVSQSPSNKVTEKGKDVELRCDPISGHTALYWYRQSLGQGLEFLIYFQGNSAPDKSGLPSDRFSAERTGGSVSTLTIQRTQQEDSAVYLCASSPPGTAYNEQFFGPGTRLTVL.

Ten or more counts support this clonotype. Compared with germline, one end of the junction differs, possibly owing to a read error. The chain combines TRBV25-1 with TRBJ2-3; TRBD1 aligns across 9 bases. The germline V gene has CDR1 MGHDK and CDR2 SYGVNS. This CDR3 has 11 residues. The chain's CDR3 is CASTGGDTQYF. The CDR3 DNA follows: TGTGCTAGCACAGGGGGCGATACGCAGTATTTT. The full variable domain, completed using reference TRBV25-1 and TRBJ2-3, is EADIYQTPRYLVIGTGKKITLECSQTMGHDKMYWYQQDPGMELHLIHYSYGVNSTEKGDLSSESTVSRIRTEHFPLTLESARPSHTSQYLCASTGGDTQYFGPGTRLTVL.

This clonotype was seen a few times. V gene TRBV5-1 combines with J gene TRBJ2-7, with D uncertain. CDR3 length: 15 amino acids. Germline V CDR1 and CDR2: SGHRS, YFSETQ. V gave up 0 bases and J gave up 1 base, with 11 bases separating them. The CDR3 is CASSLAGLTSYEQYF. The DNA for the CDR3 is TGCGCCAGCAGCTTGGCCGGCCTTACTTCCTACGAGCAGTACTTC.

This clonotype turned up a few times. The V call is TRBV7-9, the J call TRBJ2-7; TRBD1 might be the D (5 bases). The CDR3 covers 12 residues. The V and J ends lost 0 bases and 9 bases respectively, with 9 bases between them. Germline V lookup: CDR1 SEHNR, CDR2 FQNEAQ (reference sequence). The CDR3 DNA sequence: TGTGCCAGCAGCTTAGCCCAGACAGCGCAGTACTTC. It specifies CASSLAQTAQYF.

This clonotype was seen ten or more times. The DNA of the CDR3 is TGTGCCAGCAGCCCCCGATCTAGCGGGGGGGCTTACGAGCAGTACTTC. It encodes CASSPRSSGGAYEQYF. The genes are TRBV7-9 and TRBJ2-7, with TRBD2 identical over 12 bases. The trim removed 5 bases at V and 4 bases at J, leaving 9 bases unmatched. The CDR3 spans 16 residues. From germline, CDR1 is SEHNR and CDR2 FQNEAQ (reference sequence).

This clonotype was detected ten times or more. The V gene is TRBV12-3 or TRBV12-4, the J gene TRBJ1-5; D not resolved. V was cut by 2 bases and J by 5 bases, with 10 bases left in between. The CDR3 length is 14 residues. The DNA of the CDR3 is TGTGCCAGCAGTTTAAATTGGCGGGATCAGCCCCAGCATTTT. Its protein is CASSLNWRDQPQHF.

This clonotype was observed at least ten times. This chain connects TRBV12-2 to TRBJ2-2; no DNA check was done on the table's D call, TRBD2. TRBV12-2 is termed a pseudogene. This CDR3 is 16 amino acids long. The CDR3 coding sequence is TGTGCAAGTCGCGTTAGCGGGAGGGCCCCAACCGGGGAGCTGTTTTTT. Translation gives CASRVSGRAPTGELFF.

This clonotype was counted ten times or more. The chain's CDR3 is CASSLLANTEAFF. CDR3 bases: TGTGCCAGCAGCCTGTTAGCGAACACTGAAGCTTTCTTT. This chain connects TRBV7-2 to TRBJ1-1; D is undetermined. Germline V gene lookup returns CDR1 SGHTA and CDR2 FQGNSA. The CDR3 loop spans 13 amino acids. Trimming took off 5 bases at V and 1 base at J, with 8 bases between the two ends.

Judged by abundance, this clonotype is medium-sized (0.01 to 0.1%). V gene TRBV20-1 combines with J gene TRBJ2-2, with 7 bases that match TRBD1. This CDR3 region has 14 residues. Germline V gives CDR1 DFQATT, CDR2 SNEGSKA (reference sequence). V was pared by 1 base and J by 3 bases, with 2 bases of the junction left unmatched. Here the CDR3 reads CSARATGDTGELFF. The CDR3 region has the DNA TGCAGTGCTAGAGCAACAGGGGACACCGGGGAGCTGTTTTTT.

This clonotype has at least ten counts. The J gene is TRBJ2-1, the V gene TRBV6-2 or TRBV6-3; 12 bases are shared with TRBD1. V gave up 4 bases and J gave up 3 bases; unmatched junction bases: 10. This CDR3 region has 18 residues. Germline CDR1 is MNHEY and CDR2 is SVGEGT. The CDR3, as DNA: TGTGCCAGCAGTTGGGACCGGGACAGGGGGCGTCTCTACAATGAGCAGTTCTTC. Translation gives CASSWDRDRGRLYNEQFF.

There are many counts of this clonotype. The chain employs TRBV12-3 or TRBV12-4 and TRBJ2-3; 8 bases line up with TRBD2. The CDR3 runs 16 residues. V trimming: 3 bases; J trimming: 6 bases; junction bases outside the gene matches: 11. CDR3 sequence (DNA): TGTGCCAGCAGTTTTAAGTTCAAGCGGGGGCGGGATACGCAGTATTTT. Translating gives CASSFKFKRGRDTQYF.

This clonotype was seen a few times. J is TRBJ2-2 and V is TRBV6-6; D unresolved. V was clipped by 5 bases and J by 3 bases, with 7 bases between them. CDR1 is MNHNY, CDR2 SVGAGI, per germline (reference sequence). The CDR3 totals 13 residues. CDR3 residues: CASSPTDTGELFF. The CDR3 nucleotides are TGTGCCAGCAGTCCCACAGACACCGGGGAGCTGTTTTTT.

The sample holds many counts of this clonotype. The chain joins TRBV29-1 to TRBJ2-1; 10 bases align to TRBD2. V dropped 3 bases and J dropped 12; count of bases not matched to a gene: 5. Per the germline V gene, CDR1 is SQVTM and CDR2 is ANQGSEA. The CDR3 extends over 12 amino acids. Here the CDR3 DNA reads TGCAGCGTTGAGGTGCAGCGGGGGGGGCAGTTCTTC. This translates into CSVEVQRGGQFF.

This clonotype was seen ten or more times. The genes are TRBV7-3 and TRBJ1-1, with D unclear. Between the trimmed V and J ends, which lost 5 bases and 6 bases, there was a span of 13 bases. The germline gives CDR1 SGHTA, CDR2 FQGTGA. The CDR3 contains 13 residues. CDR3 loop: CASSPTTSSEAFF. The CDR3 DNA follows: TGTGCCAGCAGCCCCACCACATCGTCTGAAGCTTTCTTT.

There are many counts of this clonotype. The CDR3 DNA reads TGTGCCAGCAGTTACGATAGCGGGATGACCTACGAGCAGTACTTC. This codes for CASSYDSGMTYEQYF. This rearrangement joins TRBV11-2 to TRBJ2-7; 8 bases map to TRBD2. V was pared by 6 bases and J by 2 bases, with 9 bases of the junction left unmatched. Germline CDR1 and CDR2: SGHAT and FQNNGV. The CDR3 consists of 15 residues.

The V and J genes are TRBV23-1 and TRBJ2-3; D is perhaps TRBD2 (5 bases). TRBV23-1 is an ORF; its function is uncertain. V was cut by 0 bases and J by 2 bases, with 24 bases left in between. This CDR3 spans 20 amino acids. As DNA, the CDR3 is TGCGCCAGCAGTCAATCGGTCGAGGGTGAGGGCCGACCGATCACAGATACGCAGTATTTT. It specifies CASSQSVEGEGRPITDTQYF.

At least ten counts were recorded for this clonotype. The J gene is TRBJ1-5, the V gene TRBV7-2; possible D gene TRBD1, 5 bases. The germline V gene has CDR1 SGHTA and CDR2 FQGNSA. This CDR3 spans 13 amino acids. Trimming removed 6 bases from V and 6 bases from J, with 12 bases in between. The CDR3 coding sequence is TGTGCCAGCAGTACCCGGGACGTTCAGCCCCAGCATTTT. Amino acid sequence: CASSTRDVQPQHF.

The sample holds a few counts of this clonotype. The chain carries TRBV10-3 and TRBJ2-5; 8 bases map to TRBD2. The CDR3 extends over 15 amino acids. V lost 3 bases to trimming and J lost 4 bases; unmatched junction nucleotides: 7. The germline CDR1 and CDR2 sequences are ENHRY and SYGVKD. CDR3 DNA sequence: TGTGCCATCAGTGATCCCCCCGGGGGGGGAGAGACCCAGTACTTC. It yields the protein CAISDPPGGGETQYF.

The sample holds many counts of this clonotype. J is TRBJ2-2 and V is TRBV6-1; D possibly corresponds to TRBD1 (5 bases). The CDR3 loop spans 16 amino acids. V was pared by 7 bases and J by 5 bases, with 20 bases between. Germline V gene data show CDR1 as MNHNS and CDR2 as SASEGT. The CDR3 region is CASTPTGPPGTGELFF. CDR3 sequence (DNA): TGTGCCAGCACCCCAACCGGGCCTCCAGGGACCGGGGAGCTGTTTTTT.

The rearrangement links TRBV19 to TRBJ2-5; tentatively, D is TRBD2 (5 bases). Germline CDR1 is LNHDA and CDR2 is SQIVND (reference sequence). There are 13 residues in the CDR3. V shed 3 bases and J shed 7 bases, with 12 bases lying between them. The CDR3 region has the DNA TGTGCCAGTAGTATCAATCGAGGAGGGACCCAGTACTTC. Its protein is CASSINRGGTQYF. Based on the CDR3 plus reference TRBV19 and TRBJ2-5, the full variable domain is DGGITQSPKYLFRKEGQNVTLSCEQNLNHDAMYWYRQDPGQGLRLIYYSQIVNDFQKGDIAEGYSVSREKKESFPLTVTSAQKNPTAFYLCASSINRGGTQYFGPGTRLLVL.

CDR3 bases: TGTGCCAGCAGCTTTTCCTACAATGAGCAGTTCTTC. Its translation is CASSFSYNEQFF. J is TRBJ2-1 and V is TRBV7-9, with D uncertain. Trimming left V 3 bases short and J 1 base short, with 1 base between. The CDR3 has 12 residues. CDR1 is SEHNR, CDR2 FQNEAQ, per germline (reference sequence).

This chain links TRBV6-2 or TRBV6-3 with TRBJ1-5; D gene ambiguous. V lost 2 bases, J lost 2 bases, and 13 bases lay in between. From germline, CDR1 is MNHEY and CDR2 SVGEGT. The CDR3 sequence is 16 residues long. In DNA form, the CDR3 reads TGTGCCAGCAGTTACGAGGCGAGGGTGGGCAATCAGCCCCAGCATTTT. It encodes CASSYEARVGNQPQHF.

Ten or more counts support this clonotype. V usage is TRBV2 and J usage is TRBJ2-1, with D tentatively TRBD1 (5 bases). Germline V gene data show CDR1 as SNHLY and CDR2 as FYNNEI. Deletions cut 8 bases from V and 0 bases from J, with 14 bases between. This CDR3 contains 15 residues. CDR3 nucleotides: TGTGCCAGCTATTACGGACACTCCTCCTACAATGAGCAGTTCTTC. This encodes CASYYGHSSYNEQFF.

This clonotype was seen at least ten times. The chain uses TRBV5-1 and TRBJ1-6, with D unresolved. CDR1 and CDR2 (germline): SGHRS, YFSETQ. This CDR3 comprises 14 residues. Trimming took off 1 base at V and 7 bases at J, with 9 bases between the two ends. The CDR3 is CASSLLGINSPLHF. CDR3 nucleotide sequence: TGCGCCAGCAGCTTGTTAGGGATCAATTCACCCCTCCACTTT. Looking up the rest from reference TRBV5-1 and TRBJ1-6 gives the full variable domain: KAGVTQTPRYLIKTRGQQVTLSCSPISGHRSVSWYQQTPGQGLQFLFEYFSETQRNKGNFPGRFSGRQFSNSRSEMNVSTLELGDSALYLCASSLLGINSPLHFGNGTRLTVT.

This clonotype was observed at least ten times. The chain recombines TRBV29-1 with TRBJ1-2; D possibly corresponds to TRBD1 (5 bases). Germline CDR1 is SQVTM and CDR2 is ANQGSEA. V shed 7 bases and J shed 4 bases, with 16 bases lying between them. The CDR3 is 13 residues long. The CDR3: CSAGARDAYGYTF. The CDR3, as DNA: TGCAGCGCCGGGGCCAGGGATGCCTATGGCTACACCTTC.

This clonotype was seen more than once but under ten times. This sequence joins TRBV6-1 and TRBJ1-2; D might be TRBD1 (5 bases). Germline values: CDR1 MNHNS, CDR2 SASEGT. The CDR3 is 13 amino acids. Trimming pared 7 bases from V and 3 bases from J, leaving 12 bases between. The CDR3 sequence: CASKGSGYYGYTF. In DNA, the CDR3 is TGTGCCAGCAAGGGTTCAGGGTACTATGGCTACACCTTC.

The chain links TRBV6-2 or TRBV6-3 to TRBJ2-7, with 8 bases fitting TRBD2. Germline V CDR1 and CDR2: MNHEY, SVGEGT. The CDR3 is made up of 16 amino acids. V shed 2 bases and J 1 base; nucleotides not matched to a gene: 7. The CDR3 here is CASSYVGGGPSYEQYF. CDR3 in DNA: TGTGCCAGCAGTTACGTAGGCGGGGGGCCTTCCTACGAGCAGTACTTC.

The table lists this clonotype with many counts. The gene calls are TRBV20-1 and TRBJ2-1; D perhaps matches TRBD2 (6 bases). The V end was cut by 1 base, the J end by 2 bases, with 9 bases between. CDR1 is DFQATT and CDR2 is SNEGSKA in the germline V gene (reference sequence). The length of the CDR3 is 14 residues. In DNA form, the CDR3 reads TGCAGTGCTAGAGCGGGGGACGCCTACAATGAGCAGTTCTTC. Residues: CSARAGDAYNEQFF.